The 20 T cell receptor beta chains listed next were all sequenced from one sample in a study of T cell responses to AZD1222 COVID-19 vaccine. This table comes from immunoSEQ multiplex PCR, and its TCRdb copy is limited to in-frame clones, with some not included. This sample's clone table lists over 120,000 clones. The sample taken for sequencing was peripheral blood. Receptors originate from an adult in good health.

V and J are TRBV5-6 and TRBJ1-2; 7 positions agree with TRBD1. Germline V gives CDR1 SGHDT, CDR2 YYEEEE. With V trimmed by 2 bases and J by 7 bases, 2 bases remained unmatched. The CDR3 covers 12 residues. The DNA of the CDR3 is TGTGCCAGCAGCTTTTACAGGGGTGGCTACACCTTC. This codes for CASSFYRGGYTF.

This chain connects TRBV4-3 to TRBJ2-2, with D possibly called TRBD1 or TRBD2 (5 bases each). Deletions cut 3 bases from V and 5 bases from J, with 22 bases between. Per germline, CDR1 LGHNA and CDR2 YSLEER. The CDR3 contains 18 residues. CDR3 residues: CASSQQDRGTLDTGELFF. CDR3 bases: TGCGCCAGCAGCCAGCAGGACCGTGGGACCCTTGATACCGGGGAGCTGTTTTTT.

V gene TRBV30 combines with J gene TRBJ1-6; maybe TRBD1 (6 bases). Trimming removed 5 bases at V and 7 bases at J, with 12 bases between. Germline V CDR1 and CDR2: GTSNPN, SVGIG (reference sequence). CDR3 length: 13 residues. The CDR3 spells CAWGKGVNSPLHF. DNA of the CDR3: TGTGCCTGGGGTAAGGGGGTGAATTCACCCCTCCACTTT.

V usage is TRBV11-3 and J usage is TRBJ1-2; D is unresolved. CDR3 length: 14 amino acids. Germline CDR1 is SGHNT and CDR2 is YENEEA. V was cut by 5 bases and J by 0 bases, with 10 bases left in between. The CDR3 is CASSRNRPNYGYTF. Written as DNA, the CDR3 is TGTGCCAGCAGCCGGAATCGGCCTAACTATGGCTACACCTTC.

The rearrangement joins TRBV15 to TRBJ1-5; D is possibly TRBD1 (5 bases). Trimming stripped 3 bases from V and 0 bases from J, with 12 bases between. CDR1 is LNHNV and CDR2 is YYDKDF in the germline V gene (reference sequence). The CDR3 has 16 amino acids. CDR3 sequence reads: CATSSGTWGSNQPQHF. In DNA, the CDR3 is TGTGCCACCAGCAGCGGGACTTGGGGTAGCAATCAGCCCCAGCATTTT.

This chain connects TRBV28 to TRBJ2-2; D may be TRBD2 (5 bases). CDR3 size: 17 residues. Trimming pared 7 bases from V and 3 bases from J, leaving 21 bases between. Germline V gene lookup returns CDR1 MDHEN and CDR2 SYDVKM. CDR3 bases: TGTGCCAGCACCCCCGAGGGTGGCAGCCCTTACACCGGGGAGCTGTTTTTT. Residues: CASTPEGGSPYTGELFF.

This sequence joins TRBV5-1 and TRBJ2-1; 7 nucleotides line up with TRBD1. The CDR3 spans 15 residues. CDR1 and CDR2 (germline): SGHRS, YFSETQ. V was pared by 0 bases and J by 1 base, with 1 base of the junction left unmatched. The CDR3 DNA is TGCGCCAGCAGCTTGGTACAGGGGTCCTACAATGAGCAGTTCTTC. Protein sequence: CASSLVQGSYNEQFF.

The CDR3 DNA reads as TGTGCCAGCTCCGGGACGGCCTATAATTCACCCCTCCACTTT. It translates to CASSGTAYNSPLHF. This chain links TRBV25-1 with TRBJ1-6; D possibly corresponds to TRBD1 (5 bases). CDR1 MGHDK and CDR2 SYGVNS come from the germline V gene. V lost 8 bases, J lost 2 bases, and 10 bases lay in between. This CDR3 contains 14 residues.

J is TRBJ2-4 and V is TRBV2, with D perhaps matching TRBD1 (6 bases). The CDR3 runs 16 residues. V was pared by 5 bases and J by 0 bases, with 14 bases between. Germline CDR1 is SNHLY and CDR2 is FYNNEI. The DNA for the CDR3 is TGTGCCAGCAGTTACGACAGGAATCTAGCCAAAAACATTCAGTACTTC. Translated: CASSYDRNLAKNIQYF.

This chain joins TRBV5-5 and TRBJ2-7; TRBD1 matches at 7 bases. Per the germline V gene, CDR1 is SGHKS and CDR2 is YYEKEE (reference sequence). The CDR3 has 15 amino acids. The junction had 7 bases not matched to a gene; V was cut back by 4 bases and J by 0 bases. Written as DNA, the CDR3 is TGTGCCAGCAGCGCTGGACAGGCGATCTCCTACGAGCAGTACTTC. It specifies CASSAGQAISYEQYF.

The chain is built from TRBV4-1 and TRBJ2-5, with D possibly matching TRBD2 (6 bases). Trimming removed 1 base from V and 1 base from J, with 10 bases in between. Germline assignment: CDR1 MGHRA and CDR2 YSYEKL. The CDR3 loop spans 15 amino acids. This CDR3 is CASSQGDGGQETQYF. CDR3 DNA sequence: TGCGCCAGCAGCCAAGGGGACGGGGGCCAAGAGACCCAGTACTTC.

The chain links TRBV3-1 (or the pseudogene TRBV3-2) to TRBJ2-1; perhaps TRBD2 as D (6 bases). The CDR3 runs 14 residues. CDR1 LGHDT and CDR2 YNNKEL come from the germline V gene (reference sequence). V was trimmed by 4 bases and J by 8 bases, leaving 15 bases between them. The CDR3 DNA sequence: TGTGCCAGCAGCCCCACCCGGGGGAGCTATGAGCAGTTCTTC. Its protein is CASSPTRGSYEQFF.

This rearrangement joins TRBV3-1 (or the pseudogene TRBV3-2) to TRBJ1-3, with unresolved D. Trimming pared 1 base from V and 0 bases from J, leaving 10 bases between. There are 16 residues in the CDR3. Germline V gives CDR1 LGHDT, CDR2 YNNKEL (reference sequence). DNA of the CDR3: TGTGCCAGCAGCCAAGTTTGGGGTGGCTCTGGAAACACCATATATTTT. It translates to CASSQVWGGSGNTIYF.

The CDR3 spells CASSRQGYGYTF. The CDR3, as DNA: TGTGCCAGCAGCCGACAAGGGTATGGCTACACCTTC. This chain connects TRBV3-1 (or the pseudogene TRBV3-2) to TRBJ1-2; D gene ambiguous. The CDR3 consists of 12 residues. V was pared by 4 bases and J by 5 bases, with 8 bases between. Germline V gene sequence: CDR1 LGHDT, CDR2 YNNKEL (reference sequence).

In DNA, the CDR3 is TGTGCCAGCAGTCCCGACAGGAGATCTAACTATGGCTACACCTTC. Translating gives CASSPDRRSNYGYTF. The chain joins TRBV27 to TRBJ1-2; D is perhaps TRBD1 (6 bases). CDR1 is MNHEY and CDR2 is SMNVEV in the germline V gene (reference sequence). This CDR3 is built from 15 residues. V lost 5 bases and J 0 bases, leaving 13 bases between the germline ends.

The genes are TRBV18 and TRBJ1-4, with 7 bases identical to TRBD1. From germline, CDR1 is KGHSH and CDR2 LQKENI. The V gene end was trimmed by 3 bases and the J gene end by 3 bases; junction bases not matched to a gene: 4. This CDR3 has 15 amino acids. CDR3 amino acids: CASSPLGTANEKLFF. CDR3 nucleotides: TGTGCCAGCTCACCCTTGGGGACAGCTAATGAAAAACTGTTTTTT. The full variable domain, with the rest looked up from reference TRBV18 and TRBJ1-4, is NAGVMQNPRHLVRRRGQEARLRCSPMKGHSHVYWYRQLPEEGLKFMVYLQKENIIDESGMPKERFSAEFPKEGPSILRIQQVVRGDSAAYFCASSPLGTANEKLFFGSGTQLSVL.

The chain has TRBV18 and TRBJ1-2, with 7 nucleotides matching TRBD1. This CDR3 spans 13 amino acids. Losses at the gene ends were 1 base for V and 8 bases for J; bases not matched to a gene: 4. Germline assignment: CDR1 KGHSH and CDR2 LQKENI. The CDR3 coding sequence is TGTGCCAGCTCACCACAGGGGGCGGAAGGCTACACCTTC. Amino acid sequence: CASSPQGAEGYTF. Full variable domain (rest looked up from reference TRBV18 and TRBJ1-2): NAGVMQNPRHLVRRRGQEARLRCSPMKGHSHVYWYRQLPEEGLKFMVYLQKENIIDESGMPKERFSAEFPKEGPSILRIQQVVRGDSAAYFCASSPQGAEGYTFGSGTRLTVV.

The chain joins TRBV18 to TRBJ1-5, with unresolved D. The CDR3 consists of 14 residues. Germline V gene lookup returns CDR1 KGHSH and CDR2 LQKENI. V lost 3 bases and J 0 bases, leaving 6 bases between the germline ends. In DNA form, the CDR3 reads TGTGCCAGCTCACCTTTCCATAGCAATCAGCCCCAGCATTTT. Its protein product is CASSPFHSNQPQHF. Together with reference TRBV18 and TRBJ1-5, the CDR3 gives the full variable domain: NAGVMQNPRHLVRRRGQEARLRCSPMKGHSHVYWYRQLPEEGLKFMVYLQKENIIDESGMPKERFSAEFPKEGPSILRIQQVVRGDSAAYFCASSPFHSNQPQHFGDGTRLSIL.

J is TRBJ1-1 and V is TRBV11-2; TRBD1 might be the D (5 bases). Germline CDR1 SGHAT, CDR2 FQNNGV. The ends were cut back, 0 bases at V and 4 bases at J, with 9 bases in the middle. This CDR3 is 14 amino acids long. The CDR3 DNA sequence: TGTGCCAGCAGCTTAGAGGGGCGAGGCACTGAAGCTTTCTTT. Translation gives CASSLEGRGTEAFF.

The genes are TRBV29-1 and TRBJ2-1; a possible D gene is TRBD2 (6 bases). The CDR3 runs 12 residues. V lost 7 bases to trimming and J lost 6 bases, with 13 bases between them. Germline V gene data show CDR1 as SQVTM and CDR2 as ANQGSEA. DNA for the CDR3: TGCAGCGGAAACCGGGACTTCAATGAGCAGTTCTTC. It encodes CSGNRDFNEQFF.